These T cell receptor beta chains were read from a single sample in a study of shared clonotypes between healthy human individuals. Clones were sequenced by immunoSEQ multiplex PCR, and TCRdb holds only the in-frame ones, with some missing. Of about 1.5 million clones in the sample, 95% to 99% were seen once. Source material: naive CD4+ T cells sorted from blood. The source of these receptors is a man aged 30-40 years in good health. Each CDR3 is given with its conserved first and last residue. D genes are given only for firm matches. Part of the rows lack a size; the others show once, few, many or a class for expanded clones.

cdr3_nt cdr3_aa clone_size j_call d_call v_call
TGTGCCAGTAGTATAGCGGGGTTTAACATTCAGTACTTC CASSIAGFNIQYF - TRBJ2-4 - TRBV19
TGTGCCAGCTCACCCCAGGGCAATGGTGAAAAACTGTTTTTT CASSPQGNGEKLFF - TRBJ1-4 - TRBV18
TGTGCCAGCAGTGAAACGACAGGGATTGGCTACACCTTC CASSETTGIGYTF - TRBJ1-2 TRBD1 TRBV6-1
TGCAGCGTTGAACCCCGGGGTTGGACTGAAGCTTTCTTT CSVEPRGWTEAFF - TRBJ1-1 - TRBV29-1
TGCGCCAGCAGCTTCAGTGGAAGCACAGATACGCAGTATTTT CASSFSGSTDTQYF - TRBJ2-3 - TRBV5-1
TGTGCCAGCAGCATACAGGGGGCTGGGAATGAGCAGTTCTTC CASSIQGAGNEQFF once TRBJ2-1 TRBD1 TRBV7-3
TGTGCCATCAGTGAGGAGGGACAAGAGACCCAGTACTTC CAISEEGQETQYF - TRBJ2-5 - TRBV10-3
TGTGCCAGCATTCCCCACAGGGGAAGCTATGGCTACACCTTC CASIPHRGSYGYTF - TRBJ1-2 TRBD1 TRBV27
TGTGCCAGCAGCCAACCGGGACTAGCGGGGGATACGCAGTATTTT CASSQPGLAGDTQYF - TRBJ2-3 TRBD2 TRBV2
TGTGCCAGCAGCTTACCAACAGGGTGGAACACCGGGGAGCTGTTTTTT CASSLPTGWNTGELFF - TRBJ2-2 - TRBV7-2
TGCGCCAGCAGCCAGACGGGGTTGTCTAGGCAGTACTTC CASSQTGLSRQYF - TRBJ2-5 - TRBV4-1
TGTGCCAGCAGTCCCGGACAGACGCCACTCTCTGAAGCTTTCTTT CASSPGQTPLSEAFF - TRBJ1-1 - TRBV6-5
TGTGCCAGCGCGCCCGAGTGGCGGACTGAAGCTTTCTTT CASAPEWRTEAFF - TRBJ1-1 - TRBV5-5
TGCGCCAGCAGCTTTGATGGGTACAATCAGCCCCAGCATTTT CASSFDGYNQPQHF - TRBJ1-5 - TRBV5-1
TGCAGCGTCGAAGGGACTAGCGGCACAGATACGCAGTATTTT CSVEGTSGTDTQYF once TRBJ2-3 TRBD2 TRBV29-1
TGTGCCAGCGGAAACAGGGGCTCTGGAAACACCATATATTTT CASGNRGSGNTIYF - TRBJ1-3 TRBD1 TRBV6-1
TGTGCCAGCAGCTTAGGGGGGCTAGCGGGAAGAGAGACCCAGTACTTC CASSLGGLAGRETQYF - TRBJ2-5 TRBD2 TRBV7-2
TGCGCCAGCAGCTTGGCCAGGTTGAGGGCGGGAGCTTTGTACGATACGCAGTATTTT CASSLARLRAGALYDTQYF - TRBJ2-3 TRBD2 TRBV5-1
TGTGCCAGCAGCGTAGATCTGAGTGGGGCCCTTTACAATGAGCAGTTCTTC CASSVDLSGALYNEQFF - TRBJ2-1 - TRBV9
TGTGCCATCAGTGCAGGGGGCGACTATGGCTACACCTTC CAISAGGDYGYTF - TRBJ1-2 TRBD1 TRBV10-3
TGTGCCAGCAGCTTAGGGGGTCTCGGGGAAAGGGGTGAGCAGTTCTTC CASSLGGLGERGEQFF - TRBJ2-1 - TRBV11-3
TGTGCCAGCAGCTTAGATCGGTCCTCGGGGACTAGCGGCTCCTACGAGCAGTACTTC CASSLDRSSGTSGSYEQYF - TRBJ2-7 TRBD2 TRBV11-2
TGTGCCAGCTCACCTCGGACTAGCGGGAACACCGGGGAGCTGTTTTTT CASSPRTSGNTGELFF - TRBJ2-2 TRBD2 TRBV18
TGTGCCAGCAGCTTCGGGTCAGGGGGAGGCCAGCCCCAGCATTTT CASSFGSGGGQPQHF - TRBJ1-5 TRBD1 TRBV7-9
TGCGCCAGCAGTGAAGAGTTGTACGAGCAGTACTTC CASSEELYEQYF - TRBJ2-7 - TRBV10-2
TGTGCCAGCAGCTCCACCGGGGCGACCCAGTACTTC CASSSTGATQYF few TRBJ2-5 - TRBV7-6
TGCGCCAGCAGCTTGGGGCTAGCGGGAGGTAATGAGCAGTTCTTC CASSLGLAGGNEQFF few TRBJ2-1 TRBD2 TRBV5-1
TGTGCCAGCAGTCCCCGACAGGGGAACTCCTACGAGCAGTACTTC CASSPRQGNSYEQYF - TRBJ2-7 TRBD1 TRBV27
TGTGCCAGCAGTGAAGCGGGCCGGGAGAGCTCCTACGAGCAGTACTTC CASSEAGRESSYEQYF - TRBJ2-7 - TRBV6-1
TGCAGCGTTGAAGTGCAGGGGGTCTCCTATGGCTACACCTTC CSVEVQGVSYGYTF - TRBJ1-2 TRBD1 TRBV29-1
TGTGCCAGCAGCCCAACAGGGGCTAGTTCCCTACACGAGCAGTACTTC CASSPTGASSLHEQYF - TRBJ2-7 TRBD1 TRBV7-2
TGTGCCAGCAGCGAAAAAGGCCGGAGCTCCTACAATGAGCAGTTCTTC CASSEKGRSSYNEQFF - TRBJ2-1 - TRBV7-8
TGTGCCAGCAGGATCGGACTAGCGGAAGAGACCCAGTACTTC CASRIGLAEETQYF - TRBJ2-5 TRBD2 TRBV28
TGTGCCAGCAGAATCTTAACCCTTCGCCGGGACAGGGGAGGGAATGGCTACACCTTC CASRILTLRRDRGGNGYTF - TRBJ1-2 TRBD1 TRBV7-2
TGTGCCAGCAGTCCGTCCCTAGTTGGGTCCGGGGAGCTGTTTTTT CASSPSLVGSGELFF - TRBJ2-2 - TRBV6-5